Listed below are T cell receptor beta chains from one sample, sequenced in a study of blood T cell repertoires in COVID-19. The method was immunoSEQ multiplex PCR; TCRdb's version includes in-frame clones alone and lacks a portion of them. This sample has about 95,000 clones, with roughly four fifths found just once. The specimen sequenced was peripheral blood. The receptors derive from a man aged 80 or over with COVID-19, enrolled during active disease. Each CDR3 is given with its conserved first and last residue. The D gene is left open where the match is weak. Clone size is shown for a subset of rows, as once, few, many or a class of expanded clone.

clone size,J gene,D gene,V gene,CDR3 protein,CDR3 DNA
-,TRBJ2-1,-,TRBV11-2,CASSLQGSSYSNEQFF,TGTGCCAGCAGCTTACAGGGCTCGAGTTACTCGAATGAGCAGTTCTTC
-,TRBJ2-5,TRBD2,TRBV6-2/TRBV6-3,CASSYDGGAGRETQYF,TGTGCCAGCAGTTACGACGGGGGGGCTGGTAGAGAGACCCAGTACTTC
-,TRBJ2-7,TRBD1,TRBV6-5,CASSYSQGARYEQYF,TGTGCCAGCAGTTACTCGCAGGGGGCGCGTTACGAGCAGTACTTC
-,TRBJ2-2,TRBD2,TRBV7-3,CASSFSLAGTGELFF,TGTGCCAGCAGCTTTTCACTAGCGGGGACCGGGGAGCTGTTTTTT
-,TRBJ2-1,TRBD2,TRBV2,CASRGTSGSRSYNEQFF,TGTGCCAGCAGAGGGACTAGCGGGAGTCGTAGCTACAATGAGCAGTTCTTC
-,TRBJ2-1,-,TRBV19,CASSIGVTYNEQFF,TGTGCCAGTAGTATCGGGGTGACCTACAATGAGCAGTTCTTC
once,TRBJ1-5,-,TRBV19,CASRNSRNQPQHF,TGTGCCAGTAGAAACAGCCGCAATCAGCCCCAGCATTTT
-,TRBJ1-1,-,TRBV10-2,CASSEARGLPSLLEAFF,TGCGCCAGCAGCGAGGCCCGAGGACTCCCTAGCCTCCTCGAAGCTTTCTTT
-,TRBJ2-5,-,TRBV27,CASSQALGRAAVRTQYF,TGTGCCAGCAGTCAGGCCCTAGGGCGGGCAGCGGTTAGGACCCAGTACTTC
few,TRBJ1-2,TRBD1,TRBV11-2,CASSPDRDYGYTF,TGTGCCAGCAGTCCGGACAGGGACTATGGCTACACCTTC
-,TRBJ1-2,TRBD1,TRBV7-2,CASSPPVQGDFYGYTF,TGTGCCAGCAGCCCCCCGGTGCAGGGGGACTTTTACGGCTACACCTTC
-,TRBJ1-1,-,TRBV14,CASRRGGLTTEAFF,TGTGCCAGCAGGAGGGGGGGGCTGACCACTGAAGCTTTCTTT
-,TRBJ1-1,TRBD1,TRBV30,CASDREDTEAFF,TGTGCCTCGGACAGGGAGGACACTGAAGCTTTCTTT
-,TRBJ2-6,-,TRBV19,CASSIGTSGANVLTF,TGTGCCAGTAGTATCGGGACATCTGGGGCCAACGTCCTGACTTTC
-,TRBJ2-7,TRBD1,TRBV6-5,CASREGTGGRYEQYF,TGTGCCAGCAGAGAGGGGACAGGGGGCAGGTACGAGCAGTACTTC
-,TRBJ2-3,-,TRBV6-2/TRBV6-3,CASSYSTGGADTDTQYF,TGTGCCAGCAGTTACTCGACTGGCGGGGCCGACACAGATACGCAGTATTTT
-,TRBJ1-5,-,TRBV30,CAWGLGGKQPQHF,TGTGCCTGGGGGCTCGGGGGAAAGCAGCCCCAGCATTTT
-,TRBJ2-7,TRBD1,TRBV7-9,CASSLGVGTGSAEQYF,TGTGCCAGCAGCTTAGGGGTGGGGACAGGGTCAGCCGAGCAGTACTTC
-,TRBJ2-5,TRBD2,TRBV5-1,CASSLGLAVGETQYF,TGCGCCAGCAGCTTGGGTCTAGCGGTGGGTGAGACCCAGTACTTC
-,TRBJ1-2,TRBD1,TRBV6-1,CASSEQGAGGYTF,TGTGCCAGCAGTGAACAGGGGGCGGGTGGCTACACCTTC